This T cell receptor (beta chain) is from a study of preoperative IRX-2 immunotherapy in early breast cancer. Germline V gene data show CDR1 as SGHVS and CDR2 as FQNEAQ. CDR3 length: 15 residues. The table came from immunoSEQ multiplex PCR; TCRdb's copy has only in-frame clones and leaves some out. Among approximately 96,000 clones listed, 86% were seen once. Treatment noted: preoperative locoregional IRX-2 cytokine immunotherapy. Patients received preoperative, locoregional IRX-2 cytokine immunotherapy in a phase Ib study. V is TRBV7-8 and J is TRBJ2-1; 7 nucleotides agree with TRBD2. The source material was tumor tissue, sampled after IRX-2 immunotherapy. This receptor was identified in a human donor with breast cancer. CDR3 loop: CVRPGRQSGTNEQFF. The CDR3 DNA reads as TGTGTCAGGCCTGGGAGACAAAGCGGGACCAATGAGCAGTTCTTC.